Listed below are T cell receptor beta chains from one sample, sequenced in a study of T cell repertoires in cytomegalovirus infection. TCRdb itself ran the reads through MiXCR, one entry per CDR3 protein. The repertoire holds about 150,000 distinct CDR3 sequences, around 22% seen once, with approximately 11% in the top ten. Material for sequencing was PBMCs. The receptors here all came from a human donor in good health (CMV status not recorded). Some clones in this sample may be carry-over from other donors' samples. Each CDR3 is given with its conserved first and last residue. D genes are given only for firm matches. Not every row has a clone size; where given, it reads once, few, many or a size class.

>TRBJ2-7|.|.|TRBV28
TGTGCCAGCAGTCCTGGGGGCAGGGGAGGTTCCTACGAGCAGTACTTC
CASSPGGRGGSYEQYF
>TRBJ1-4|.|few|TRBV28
TGTGCCAGCAGTTTAATCGGGGTCGGTGAAAAACTGTTTTTT
CASSLIGVGEKLFF
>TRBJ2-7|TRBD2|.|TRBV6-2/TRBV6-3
TGTCCCAGCAACCAATCGACTTGGCGGGGGGGCTCCTACGAGCAGTACTTC
CPSNQSTWRGGSYEQYF
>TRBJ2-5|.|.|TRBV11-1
TGTGCCAGCAGCTCGCATAAGGCGGGGGCCCACCAAGAGACCCAGTACTTC
CASSSHKAGAHQETQYF
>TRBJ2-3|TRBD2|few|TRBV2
TGTGCCAGCAGTGGAGCGGGGGGCCTATCTAGCACAGATACGCAGTATTTT
CASSGAGGLSSTDTQYF
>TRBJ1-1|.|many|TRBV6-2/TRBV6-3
TGTGCCAGCAGTTACGCAGGGATGAACACTGAAGCTTTCTTT
CASSYAGMNTEAFF
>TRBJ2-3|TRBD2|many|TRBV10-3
TGTGCCATCAGTGAGCCTTTACGGGGGGGCGTAGATACGCAGTATTTT
CAISEPLRGGVDTQYF
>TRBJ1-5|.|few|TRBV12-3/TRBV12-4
TGTGCCAGCAGTTCGGTGGGGCCCCAGCATTTT
CASSSVGPQHF
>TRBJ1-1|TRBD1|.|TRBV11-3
TGTGCCAGCAGCTTGACAGGGGCTGAAGCTTTCTTT
CASSLTGAEAFF
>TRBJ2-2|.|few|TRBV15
TGTGCCACCAGCAGAGCCGGGGGGCCCGGCGGGGAGCTGTTTTTT
CATSRAGGPGGELFF
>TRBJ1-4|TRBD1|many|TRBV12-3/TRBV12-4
TGTGCCAGCAGTTTCGACAGGGTTGAAAAACTGTTTTTT
CASSFDRVEKLFF
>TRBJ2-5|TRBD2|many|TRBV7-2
TGTGCCAGCAGCCGAAGCGGGAGGGGAGAGACCCAGTACTTC
CASSRSGRGETQYF
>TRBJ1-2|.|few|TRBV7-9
TGTGCCAGCAGCTGGGGGGCGGGCGCGGGCGATGGCTACACCTTC
CASSWGAGAGDGYTF
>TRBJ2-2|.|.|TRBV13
TGTGCCAGCAGCTTCTCCCTCAGAAACACCGGGGAGCTGTTTTTT
CASSFSLRNTGELFF
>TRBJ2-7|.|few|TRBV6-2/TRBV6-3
TGTGCCAGCAGTTACGGAAACCGGGCCTACGAGCAGTACTTC
CASSYGNRAYEQYF
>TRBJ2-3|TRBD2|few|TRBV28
TGTGCCAGCAGTCTACTAGCGGGGGGTTCAGATACGCAGTATTTT
CASSLLAGGSDTQYF
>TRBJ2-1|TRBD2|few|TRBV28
TGTGCCAGCAGTTTCAGCGGGGGCCCCTACAATGAGCAGTTCTTC
CASSFSGGPYNEQFF
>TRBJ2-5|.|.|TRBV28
TGTGCCAGCAGTCCTCTGTGGGGAGCAGAGACCCAGTACTTC
CASSPLWGAETQYF
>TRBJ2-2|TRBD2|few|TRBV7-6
TGTGCCAGCAGCTCAAGCGGGGGGACCACCGGGGAGCTGTTTTTT
CASSSSGGTTGELFF
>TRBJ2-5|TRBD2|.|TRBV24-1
TGTGCCACCAGTGAATCCGGGACTAGAGAGACCCAGTACTTC
CATSESGTRETQYF
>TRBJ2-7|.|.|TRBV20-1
TGCAGTGCACCCCCCAGGGCCAGCTCCTACGAGCAGTACTTC
CSAPPRASSYEQYF
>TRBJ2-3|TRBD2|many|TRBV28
TGTGCCAGCAGTTCTCTAGCGGGCACAGATACGCAGTATTTT
CASSSLAGTDTQYF
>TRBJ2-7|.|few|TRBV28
TGTGCCAGCAGTTTCGGCAGGGAGTACTCCTACGAGCAGTACTTC
CASSFGREYSYEQYF
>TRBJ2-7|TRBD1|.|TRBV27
TGTGCCAGCAGACGGACAGGGCCGTCCTACGAGCAGTACTTC
CASRRTGPSYEQYF
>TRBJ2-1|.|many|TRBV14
TGTGCCAGCAGCCCTCTGGAGGGTTGGGGGAGCTCCTACAATGAGCAGTTCTTC
CASSPLEGWGSSYNEQFF
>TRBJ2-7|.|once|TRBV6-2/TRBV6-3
TGTGCCAGCAGTTACTCGAGGGGCGAGCAGTACTTC
CASSYSRGEQYF
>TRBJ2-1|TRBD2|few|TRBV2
TGTGCCAGCAGTGAGGGTATAGGGCGGGGGGGCCGGTATGAGCAGTTCTTC
CASSEGIGRGGRYEQFF
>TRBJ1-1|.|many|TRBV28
TGTGCCAGCAGTTACGGAGAAGGGGGAACTGAAGCTTTCTTT
CASSYGEGGTEAFF
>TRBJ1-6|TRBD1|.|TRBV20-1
TGCAGTGCTAGGGACAGGGTTGGGAATTCACCCCTCCACTTT
CSARDRVGNSPLHF
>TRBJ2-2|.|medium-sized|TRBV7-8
TGTGCCAGCAGCTTTAGGGACACCGGGGAGCTGTTTTTT
CASSFRDTGELFF
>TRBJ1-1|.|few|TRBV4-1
TGCGCCAGCAGCCCACCCCGGGGTACTGAAGCTTTCTTT
CASSPPRGTEAFF
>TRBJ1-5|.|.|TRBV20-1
TGCAGTGCTAGAGGGGACATCTATAGCAATCAGCCCCAGCATTTT
CSARGDIYSNQPQHF
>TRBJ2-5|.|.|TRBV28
TGTGCCAGCAAGGGGGGGAGCCCTCAAGAGACCCAGTACTTC
CASKGGSPQETQYF
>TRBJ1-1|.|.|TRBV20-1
TGCAGTGCTAGGGGGTCCGCGGCAATGAACACTGAAGCTTTCTTT
CSARGSAAMNTEAFF
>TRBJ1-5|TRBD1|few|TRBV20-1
TGCAGTGCTAGAGATCCGACCGGCATGGGACAGGGGGCTGGCAATCAGCCCCAGCATTTT
CSARDPTGMGQGAGNQPQHF
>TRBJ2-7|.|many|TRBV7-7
TGTGCTAGCAGCTTAGGTACAGGGTTCGAGCAGTACTTC
CASSLGTGFEQYF
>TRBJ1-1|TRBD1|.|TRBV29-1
TGCAGCGGTGTCAAGACAGGGACGAACACTGAAGCTTTCTTT
CSGVKTGTNTEAFF
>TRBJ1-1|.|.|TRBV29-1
TGCAGCGTTGTTCTTGGGAGTGGAGCTTTCTTT
CSVVLGSGAFF